The clone carrying this T cell receptor (beta chain) was observed a few times. Trimming left V 3 bases short and J 0 bases short, with 12 bases between. The CDR3 sequence is 15 residues long. CDR1 and CDR2 (germline): LGHNT, FRNRAP. The data originate from a study of blood T cell repertoires in COVID-19. Background on the study: The United States, Italy and Spain provided the acute and convalescent COVID-19 samples. PBMCs, B-cell-depleted T cells, or T cells provided the cDNA or gDNA that made up the material.

As handled by the study authors: Using reference gene primer amplification, nucleated cell counts were estimated. Assay used: immunoSEQ multiplex PCR; TCRdb lists only in-frame clones, some missing. For V, J and clone size, that table is used; D and trimming come from the DNA. The sample records under 300,000 clones, around 80% being singletons. The chain combines TRBV12-5 with TRBJ2-7; D call uncertain. Sequencing used peripheral blood. This sequence originates from a woman aged 40-49 years who had recovered from COVID-19. In DNA form, the CDR3 reads TGTGCTAGTGGTTTCCCGAGAGCTACCTCCTACGAGCAGTACTTC. Residues: CASGFPRATSYEQYF.